The clone carrying this T cell receptor (beta chain) appeared a few times. What it recognizes is unknown. This sample was included in a study of metastatic and nonmetastatic thyroid tumors. Study in general: The study looked at repertoires side by side in blood and in tumor or nodule tissue from malignant and benign thyroid patients.

Per the authors' pipeline: CDR3 differences across clinicopathological groups were used to build a distant-metastasis classifier for papillary thyroid cancer. TCRdb reanalyzed the PCR reads with MiXCR. The authors' filters were not applied to this entry. The sample contains around 30,000 clones, 16% of which appear only once. None of the patients had undergone any treatment ahead of thyroid surgery. The study, taken as a whole, reports: Across blood and tumor, TCR beta diversity in malignant thyroid tumors was reportedly significantly higher than in benign nodules.

CDR3 length: 17 amino acids. Germline V gene lookup returns CDR1 MNHEY and CDR2 SVGEGT. The trim removed 5 bases at V and 5 bases at J, leaving 15 bases unmatched. The source is a female donor with papillary thyroid cancer or a benign thyroid nodule (not recorded which). Some clones in this sample may be carry-over from other donors' samples. The chain combines TRBV6-2 or TRBV6-3 with TRBJ2-7; 10 bases are shared with TRBD2. The sample comprised blood. CDR3 amino acids: CASSPAGSGRAGHEQYF. The CDR3 DNA reads TGTGCCAGCAGTCCCGCCGGGAGCGGGAGGGCCGGCCACGAGCAGTACTTC.